The clone carrying this T cell receptor (beta chain) was seen a single time. Germline V CDR1 and CDR2: LNHNV, YYDKDF (reference sequence). The ends lost 3 bases at V and 7 bases at J; junction bases unmatched: 19. This CDR3 is 19 amino acids long. Libraries were prepared by immunoSEQ multiplex PCR; TCRdb keeps only in-frame clonotypes and omits some of them. The sample holds about 100,000 clones, around 93% seen once. This sample stems from a study of PD-L1 blockade in urothelial cancer. Study background: Between 0 and 3 chemotherapy regimens preceded treatment for each patient. Researchers looked at the blood 3 weeks (second dose) and 6 weeks after treatment began.

This chain uses TRBV15 with TRBJ2-1, with 9 bases lining up with TRBD2. This TCR came from a woman of 80 years or more with urothelial cancer. The sequences come from PBMCs, collected around atezolizumab (anti-PD-L1) treatment. The chain's CDR3 is CATSSGTSGRHGARNEQFF. The CDR3 DNA reads TGTGCCACCAGCAGCGGTACCAGCGGGAGGCACGGAGCAAGGAATGAGCAGTTCTTC.